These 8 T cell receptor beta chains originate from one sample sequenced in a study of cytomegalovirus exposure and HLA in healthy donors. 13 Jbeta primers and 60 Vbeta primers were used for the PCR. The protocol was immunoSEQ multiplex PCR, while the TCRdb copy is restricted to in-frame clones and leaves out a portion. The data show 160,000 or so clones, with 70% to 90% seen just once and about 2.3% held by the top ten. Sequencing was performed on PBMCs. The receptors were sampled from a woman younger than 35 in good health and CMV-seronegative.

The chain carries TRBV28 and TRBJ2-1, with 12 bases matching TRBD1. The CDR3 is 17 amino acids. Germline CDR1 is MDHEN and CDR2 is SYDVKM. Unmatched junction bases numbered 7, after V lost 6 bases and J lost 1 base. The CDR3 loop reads CASRPGQGARSYNEQFF. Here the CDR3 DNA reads TGTGCCAGCAGGCCGGGACAGGGGGCGAGATCCTACAATGAGCAGTTCTTC.

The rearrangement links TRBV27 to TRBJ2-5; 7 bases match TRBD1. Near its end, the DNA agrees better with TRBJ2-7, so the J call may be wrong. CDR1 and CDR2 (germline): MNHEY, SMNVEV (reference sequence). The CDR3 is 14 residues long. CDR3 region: CASSLSGGPYEQYF. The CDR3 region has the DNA TGTGCCAGCAGTTTATCAGGGGGCCCCTACGAGCAGTACTTC.

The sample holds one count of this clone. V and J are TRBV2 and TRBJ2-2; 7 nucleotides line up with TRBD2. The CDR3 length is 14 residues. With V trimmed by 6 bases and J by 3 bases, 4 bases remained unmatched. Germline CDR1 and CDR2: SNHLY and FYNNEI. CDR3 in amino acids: CASRRERDTGELFF. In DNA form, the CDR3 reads TGTGCCAGCAGGCGGGAGAGGGACACCGGGGAGCTGTTTTTT.

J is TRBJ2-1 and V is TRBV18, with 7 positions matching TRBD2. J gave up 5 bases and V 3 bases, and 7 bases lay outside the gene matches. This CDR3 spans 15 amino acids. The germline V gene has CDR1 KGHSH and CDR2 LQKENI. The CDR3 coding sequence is TGTGCCAGCTCACCGGGACTACAGCAAAACAATGAGCAGTTCTTC. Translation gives CASSPGLQQNNEQFF. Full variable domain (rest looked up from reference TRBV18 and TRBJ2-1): NAGVMQNPRHLVRRRGQEARLRCSPMKGHSHVYWYRQLPEEGLKFMVYLQKENIIDESGMPKERFSAEFPKEGPSILRIQQVVRGDSAAYFCASSPGLQQNNEQFFGPGTRLTVL.

The CDR3 is CASSVDDSGGGYGYTF. CDR3 DNA: TGTGCCAGCAGCGTAGACGACAGCGGGGGGGGTTATGGCTACACCTTC. The rearrangement joins TRBV9 to TRBJ1-2; perhaps TRBD1 as D (5 bases). The CDR3 loop spans 16 amino acids. The V and J ends lost 0 bases and 5 bases respectively, with 17 bases between them. The germline gives CDR1 SGDLS, CDR2 YYNGEE.

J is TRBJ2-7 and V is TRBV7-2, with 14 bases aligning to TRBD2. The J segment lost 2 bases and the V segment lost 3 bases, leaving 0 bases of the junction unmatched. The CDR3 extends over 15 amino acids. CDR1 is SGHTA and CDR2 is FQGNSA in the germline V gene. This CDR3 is CASSLGLAGAYEQYF. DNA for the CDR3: TGTGCCAGCAGCTTGGGACTAGCGGGGGCCTACGAGCAGTACTTC.

The CDR3, as DNA: TGTGCCAGCAGCCCGAACACGGGACAGACCAACTATGGCTACACCTTC. Residues: CASSPNTGQTNYGYTF. This chain joins TRBV5-6 and TRBJ1-2, with TRBD1 matching 7 bases. J was trimmed by 2 bases and V by 4 bases; bases with no gene match: 11. This CDR3 spans 16 amino acids. Germline CDR1 and CDR2: SGHDT and YYEEEE. Supplemented by reference TRBV5-6 and TRBJ1-2, the full variable domain reads DAGVTQSPTHLIKTRGQQVTLRCSPKSGHDTVSWYQQALGQGPQFIFQYYEEEERQRGNFPDRFSGHQFPNYSSELNVNALLLGDSALYLCASSPNTGQTNYGYTFGSGTRLTVV.

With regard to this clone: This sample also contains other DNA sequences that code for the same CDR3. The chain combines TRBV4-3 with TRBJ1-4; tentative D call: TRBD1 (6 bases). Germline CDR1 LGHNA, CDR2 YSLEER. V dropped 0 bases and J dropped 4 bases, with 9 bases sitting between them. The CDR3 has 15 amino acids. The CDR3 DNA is TGCGCCAGCAGCCAAGATCGACAGGTTAATGAAAAACTGTTTTTT. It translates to CASSQDRQVNEKLFF.